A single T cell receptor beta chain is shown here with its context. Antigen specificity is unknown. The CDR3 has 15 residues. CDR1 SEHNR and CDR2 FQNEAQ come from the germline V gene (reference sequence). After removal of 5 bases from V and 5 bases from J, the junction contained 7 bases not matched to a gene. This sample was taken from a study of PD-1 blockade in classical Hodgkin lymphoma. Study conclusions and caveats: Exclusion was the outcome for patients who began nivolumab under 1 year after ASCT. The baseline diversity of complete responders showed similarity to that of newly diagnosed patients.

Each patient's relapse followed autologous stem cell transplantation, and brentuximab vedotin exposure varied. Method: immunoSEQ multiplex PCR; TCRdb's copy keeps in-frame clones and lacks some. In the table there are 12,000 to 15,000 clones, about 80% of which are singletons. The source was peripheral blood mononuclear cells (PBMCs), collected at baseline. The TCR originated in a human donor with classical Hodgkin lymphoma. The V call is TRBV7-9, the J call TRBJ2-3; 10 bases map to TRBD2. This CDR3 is CASSPGLAGVDTQYF. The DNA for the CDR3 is TGTGCCAGCAGCCCCGGGCTAGCGGGGGTAGATACGCAGTATTTT. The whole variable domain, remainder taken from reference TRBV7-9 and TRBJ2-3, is DTGVSQNPRHKITKRGQNVTFRCDPISEHNRLYWYRQTLGQGPEFLTYFQNEAQLEKSRLLSDRFSAERPKGSFSTLEIQRTEQGDSAMYLCASSPGLAGVDTQYFGPGTRLTVL.